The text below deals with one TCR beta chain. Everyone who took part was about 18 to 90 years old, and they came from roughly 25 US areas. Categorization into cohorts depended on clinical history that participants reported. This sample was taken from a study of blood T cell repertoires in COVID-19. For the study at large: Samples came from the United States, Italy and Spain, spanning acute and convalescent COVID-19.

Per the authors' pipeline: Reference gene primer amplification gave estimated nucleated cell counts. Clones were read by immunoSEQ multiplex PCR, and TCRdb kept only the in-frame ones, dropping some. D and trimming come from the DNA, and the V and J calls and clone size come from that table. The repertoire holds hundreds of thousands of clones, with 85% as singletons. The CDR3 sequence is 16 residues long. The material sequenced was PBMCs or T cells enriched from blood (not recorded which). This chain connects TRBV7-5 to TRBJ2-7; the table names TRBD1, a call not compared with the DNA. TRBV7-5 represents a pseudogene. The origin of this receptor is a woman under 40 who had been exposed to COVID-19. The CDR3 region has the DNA TGTGTCAGAAGCTTAGTAGAGACAGGGAACTCCTACGAGCAGTACTTC. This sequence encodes CVRSLVETGNSYEQYF.